This TCR beta chain was identified during a study of T cells in Graves' hyperthyroidism and ophthalmopathy. The study, taken as a whole, reports: In blood, most of the thyroid clonotypes expanded above 0.001 were also present.

Researchers amplified the TCR beta CDR3 regions from RNA transcripts. A set of HTBI primers served as the primers for a first-round RT-PCR of the TCR CDR3. TCRdb independently ran MiXCR on the multiplex PCR reads; one entry per CDR3 protein. The sample carries 96,000 or so distinct CDR3 sequences, roughly 49% recorded once. V lost 3 bases and J lost 5; bases outside the gene matches: 3. CDR3 length: 12 amino acids. Germline values: CDR1 SQVTM, CDR2 ANQGSEA. Concerning this clonotype: The target antigen is unknown.

This receptor was obtained from a middle-aged woman with Graves' hyperthyroidism. The chain couples TRBV29-1 to TRBJ1-2, with 7 bases aligning to TRBD1. The sequenced sample was blood. The CDR3 sequence: CSVDGTEYGYTF. The CDR3, as DNA: TGCAGCGTTGACGGGACAGAGTATGGCTACACCTTC.